The source of this T cell receptor beta chain is a study of blood T cell repertoires in COVID-19. The recovered donors of Cohort 3 showed two negative PCRs, clearance, or symptom resolution. This clone was found a few times. The table came from immunoSEQ multiplex PCR; TCRdb's copy has only in-frame clones and leaves some out. The sample lists 100,000 to 150,000 clones, less than 90% occurring once. V shed 4 bases, J shed 3 bases, and the junction held 5 bases outside the gene matches. The CDR3 is 15 residues long. CDR1 is SGHRS, CDR2 YFSETQ, per germline. Sequenced sample: PBMCs or T cells enriched from blood (not recorded which). The chain combines TRBV5-1 with TRBJ2-2, with 8 nucleotides matching TRBD1. This receptor was obtained from a woman between 45 and 65 years old who had recovered from COVID-19. For the CDR3, the DNA is TGCGCCAGCAGCAGGAAGACAGGGGACACCGGGGAGCTGTTTTTT. It translates to CASSRKTGDTGELFF. The full variable domain, with the rest looked up from reference TRBV5-1 and TRBJ2-2, is KAGVTQTPRYLIKTRGQQVTLSCSPISGHRSVSWYQQTPGQGLQFLFEYFSETQRNKGNFPGRFSGRQFSNSRSEMNVSTLELGDSALYLCASSRKTGDTGELFFGEGSRLTVL.